This TCR beta chain was identified in a study of T-cell memory formation after mild COVID-19. Study-level information: There were largely donor-specific TCR clusters.

Study-level points and caveats: Those CD4+ clones that contracted were mainly in CM and EM (CD8+ ones in EMRA). Whereas later expanders leaned CD4+, clones contracting day 15 to 85 showed a balanced CD4/CD8 makeup.

TCRdb reprocessed the 5' RACE reads with MiXCR, giving one entry per CDR3 protein. The sample yields about 430,000 distinct CDR3 sequences, roughly a quarter seen once. This clonotype occurred many times. Its cognate antigen is unknown. Sequencing was done on a sample of PBMCs or a T cell subset sorted from them (not recorded which). The source is an adult woman who had mild COVID-19 (a few samples of this study predate the infection). Cell type and time point are not known.

The CDR3 DNA sequence: TGCGCCAGCAGCTCGGGACTGCCGGGACTAGCGGATTACAATGAGCAGTTCTTC. Protein product: CASSSGLPGLADYNEQFF. The chain carries TRBV5-1 and TRBJ2-1; 11 bases align to TRBD2. The V segment lost 3 bases and the J segment 4 bases; nucleotides outside the gene matches: 12. This CDR3 comprises 18 residues. Germline loops: CDR1 SGHRS, CDR2 YFSETQ.